The 9 T cell receptor beta chains in this list originate from one sample, sequenced in a study of blood T cells in healthy people across ages. Through a sample-barcoded 5' primer and a J-beta primer mix, a second PCR was run for roughly 7 to 11 cycles. TCRdb passed the 5' RACE reads through MiXCR, listing each CDR3 protein once. This sample has some 890,000 distinct CDR3 sequences; roughly 28% occur once, and the top ten carry about 10%. These data were also reused for a study on T cells of mothers and their children.

The sample consisted of blood. The receptors derive from a woman aged 40 to 49 in good health.

With respect to this clonotype: A single base separates this from a much larger clone, so it may be a read error. The V call is TRBV20-1, the J call TRBJ1-2; 10 bases line up with TRBD1. Germline loops: CDR1 DFQATT, CDR2 SNEGSKA (reference sequence). The CDR3 covers 13 residues. V lost 6 bases to trimming and J lost 5 bases; unmatched junction nucleotides: 6. CDR3 amino acids: CSARDRGRYGYTF. The CDR3 DNA follows: TGCAGTGCCCGGGACAGGGGCAGATATGGCTACACCTTC.

This clonotype was recorded a few times. The chain uses TRBV15 and TRBJ1-1, with 7 nucleotides matching TRBD1. Losses at the gene ends were 4 bases for V and 1 base for J; bases not matched to a gene: 6. The CDR3 runs 15 residues. Germline assignment: CDR1 LNHNV and CDR2 YYDKDF (reference sequence). CDR3 coding DNA: TGTGCCACCAGCAACCCGGACAGGCCGAACACTGAAGCTTTCTTT. Its protein product is CATSNPDRPNTEAFF.

This clonotype was seen repeatedly, ten times or more. This sequence joins TRBV15 and TRBJ2-7; 8 bases line up with TRBD1. There are 14 residues in the CDR3. CDR1 and CDR2 (germline): LNHNV, YYDKDF (reference sequence). V shed 3 bases and J 0 bases; nucleotides not matched to a gene: 1. The CDR3 DNA is TGTGCCACCAGCAGGGGACAGGCCTCCTACGAGCAGTACTTC. It yields the protein CATSRGQASYEQYF.

The rearrangement uses TRBV5-1 and TRBJ1-1; 9 bases line up with TRBD1. The CDR3 sequence is 17 residues long. J was trimmed by 1 base and V by 4 bases; bases with no gene match: 11. Germline V gives CDR1 SGHRS, CDR2 YFSETQ. This CDR3 reads CASSNLGQGNENTEAFF. CDR3 DNA sequence: TGCGCCAGCAGCAACCTGGGACAGGGAAACGAGAACACTGAAGCTTTCTTT. The entire variable domain, with the rest obtained from reference TRBV5-1 and TRBJ1-1, is as follows: KAGVTQTPRYLIKTRGQQVTLSCSPISGHRSVSWYQQTPGQGLQFLFEYFSETQRNKGNFPGRFSGRQFSNSRSEMNVSTLELGDSALYLCASSNLGQGNENTEAFFGQGTRLTVV.

As to this clonotype: A much larger clonotype is one base distant, so this may be a read error. Lacking the conserved final phenylalanine or tryptophan, this CDR3 likely reflects a read error. The chain is built from TRBV5-1 and TRBJ2-7; TRBD2 matches at 13 bases. The DNA end is a closer match to TRBJ2-5, so the J assignment may be wrong. Germline loops: CDR1 SGHRS, CDR2 YFSETQ. This CDR3 has 21 residues. CDR3 in amino acids: CASSFGLAGARSIHTQETQYS. CDR3 nucleotides: TGCGCCAGCAGCTTCGGACTAGCGGGGGCCCGATCAATACATACCCAAGAGACCCAGTACTCC.

This clonotype was recorded at least ten times. This chain connects TRBV20-1 to TRBJ2-5; D is possibly TRBD2 (6 bases). This CDR3 has 15 residues. Germline CDR1 is DFQATT and CDR2 is SNEGSKA (reference sequence). CDR3 sequence (DNA): TGCAGGCCGCTTGGTTTTCTAGCGATTAAGGAGACCCAGTACTTC. This gives the protein CRPLGFLAIKETQYF.

The V call is TRBV3-1, the J call TRBJ2-3; D perhaps matches TRBD1 (5 bases). Germline CDR1 is LGHDT and CDR2 is YNNKEL (reference sequence). The CDR3 loop spans 12 amino acids. V lost 3 bases to trimming and J lost 7 bases, with 8 bases between them. CDR3 in amino acids: CASSHQGNTQYF. The CDR3 DNA sequence: TGTGCCAGCAGCCACCAGGGCAATACGCAGTATTTT.

This clonotype was seen a few times. V and J are TRBV29-1 and TRBJ2-7; 8 bases align to TRBD2. From germline, CDR1 is SQVTM and CDR2 ANQGSEA. V lost 6 bases to trimming and J lost 2 bases; unmatched junction nucleotides: 6. CDR3 length equals 13 residues. CDR3 nucleotides: TGCAGCGTCGGGGGGGGCAGCACCTACGAGCAGTACTTC. Its translation: CSVGGGSTYEQYF.

V and J are TRBV28 and TRBJ1-2, with a possible D match to TRBD1 (6 bases). CDR1 is MDHEN and CDR2 is SYDVKM in the germline V gene. Trimming took 5 bases from V and 5 from J, leaving 21 bases between them. CDR3 length equals 16 residues. CDR3 sequence (DNA): TGTGCCAGCAGTAATTACCAGGGGCTGGTGAGGTATGGCTACACCTTC. Translation: CASSNYQGLVRYGYTF.